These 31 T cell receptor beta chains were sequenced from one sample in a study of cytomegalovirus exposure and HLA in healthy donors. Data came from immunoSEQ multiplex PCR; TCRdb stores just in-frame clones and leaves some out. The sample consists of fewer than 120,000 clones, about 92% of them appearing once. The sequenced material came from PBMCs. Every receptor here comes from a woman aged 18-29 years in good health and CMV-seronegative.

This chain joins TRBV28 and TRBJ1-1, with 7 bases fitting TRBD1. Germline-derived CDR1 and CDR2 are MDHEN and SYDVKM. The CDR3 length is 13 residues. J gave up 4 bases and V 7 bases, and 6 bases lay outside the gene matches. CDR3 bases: TGTGCCAGCACCTCACCAGGGGGCACTGAAGCTTTCTTT. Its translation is CASTSPGGTEAFF.

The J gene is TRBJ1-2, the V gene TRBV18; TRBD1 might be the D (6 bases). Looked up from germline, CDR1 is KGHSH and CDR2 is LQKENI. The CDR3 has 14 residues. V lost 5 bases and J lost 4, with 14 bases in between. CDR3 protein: CASSETGPLYGYTF. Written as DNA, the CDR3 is TGTGCCAGCTCAGAAACAGGGCCCCTCTATGGCTACACCTTC.

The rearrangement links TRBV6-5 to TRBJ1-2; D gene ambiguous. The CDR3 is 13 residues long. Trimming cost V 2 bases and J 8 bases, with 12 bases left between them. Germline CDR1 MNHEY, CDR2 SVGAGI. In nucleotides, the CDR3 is TGTGCCAGCAGTTACCCGGGTATGGAGGGCTACACCTTC. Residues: CASSYPGMEGYTF.

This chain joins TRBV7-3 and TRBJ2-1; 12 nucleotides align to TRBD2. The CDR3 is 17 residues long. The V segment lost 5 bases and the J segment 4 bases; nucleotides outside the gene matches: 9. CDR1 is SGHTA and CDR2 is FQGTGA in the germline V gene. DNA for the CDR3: TGTGCCAGCAGCCTCTTGACTAGCGGGGGCAGTTACAATGAGCAGTTCTTC. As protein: CASSLLTSGGSYNEQFF.

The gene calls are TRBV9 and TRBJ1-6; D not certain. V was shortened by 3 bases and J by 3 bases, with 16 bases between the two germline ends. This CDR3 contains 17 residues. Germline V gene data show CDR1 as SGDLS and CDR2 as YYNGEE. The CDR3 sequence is CASSAGSPNGYNSPLHF. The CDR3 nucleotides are TGTGCCAGCAGCGCGGGGAGCCCCAACGGCTATAATTCACCCCTCCACTTT.

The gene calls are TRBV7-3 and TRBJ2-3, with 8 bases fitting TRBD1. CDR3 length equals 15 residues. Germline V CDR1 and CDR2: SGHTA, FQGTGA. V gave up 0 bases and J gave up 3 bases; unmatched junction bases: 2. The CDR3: CASSLTRDRTDTQYF. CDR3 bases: TGTGCCAGCAGCTTAACCCGGGACAGGACAGATACGCAGTATTTT.

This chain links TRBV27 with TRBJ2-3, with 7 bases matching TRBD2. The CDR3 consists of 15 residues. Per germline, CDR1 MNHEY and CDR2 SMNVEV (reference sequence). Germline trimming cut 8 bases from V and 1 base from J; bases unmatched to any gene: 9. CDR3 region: CASYEAGVGTDTQYF. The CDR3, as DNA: TGTGCCAGCTACGAGGCGGGAGTAGGCACAGATACGCAGTATTTT.

CDR3: CASSLASSGVGELFF. DNA of the CDR3: TGCGCCAGCAGCTTGGCCTCGTCTGGAGTCGGGGAGCTGTTTTTT. The rearrangement uses TRBV5-1 and TRBJ2-2; D is unresolved. The CDR3 length is 15 residues. Germline CDR1 is SGHRS and CDR2 is YFSETQ. Trimming took off 0 bases at V and 7 bases at J, with 13 bases between the two ends.

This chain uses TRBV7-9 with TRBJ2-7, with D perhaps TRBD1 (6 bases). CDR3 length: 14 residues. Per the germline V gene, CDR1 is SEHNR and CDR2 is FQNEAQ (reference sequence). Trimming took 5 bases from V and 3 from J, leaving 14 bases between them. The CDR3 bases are TGTGCCAGCAGCGCCCAGGGGTCAAACTACGAGCAGTACTTC. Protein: CASSAQGSNYEQYF. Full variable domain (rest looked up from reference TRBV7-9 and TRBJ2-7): DTGVSQNPRHKITKRGQNVTFRCDPISEHNRLYWYRQTLGQGPEFLTYFQNEAQLEKSRLLSDRFSAERPKGSFSTLEIQRTEQGDSAMYLCASSAQGSNYEQYFGPGTRLTVT.

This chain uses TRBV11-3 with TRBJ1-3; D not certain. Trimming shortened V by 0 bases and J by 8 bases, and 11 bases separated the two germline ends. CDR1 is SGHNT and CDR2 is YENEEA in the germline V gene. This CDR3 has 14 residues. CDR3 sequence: CASSLEPAEDTIYF. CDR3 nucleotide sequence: TGTGCCAGCAGCTTAGAGCCGGCGGAGGACACCATATATTTT.

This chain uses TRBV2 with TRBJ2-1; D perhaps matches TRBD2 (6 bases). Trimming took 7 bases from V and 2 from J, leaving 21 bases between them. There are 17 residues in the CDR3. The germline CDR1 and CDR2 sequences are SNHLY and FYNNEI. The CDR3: CASTQNYMGLPYNEQFF. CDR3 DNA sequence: TGTGCCAGCACCCAAAATTATATGGGACTCCCCTACAATGAGCAGTTCTTC.

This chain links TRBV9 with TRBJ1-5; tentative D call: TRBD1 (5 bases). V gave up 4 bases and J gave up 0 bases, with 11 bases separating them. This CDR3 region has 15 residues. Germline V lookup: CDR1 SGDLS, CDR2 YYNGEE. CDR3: CASSPGHLSNQPQHF. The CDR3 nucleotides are TGTGCCAGCAGCCCCGGACACCTTAGCAATCAGCCCCAGCATTTT.

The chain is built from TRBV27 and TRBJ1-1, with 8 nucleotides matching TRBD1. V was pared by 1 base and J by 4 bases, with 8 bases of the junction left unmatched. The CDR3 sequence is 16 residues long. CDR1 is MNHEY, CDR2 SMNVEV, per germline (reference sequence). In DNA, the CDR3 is TGTGCCAGCAGTTTATGGCAGGGGGCTAGGATCACTGAAGCTTTCTTT. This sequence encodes CASSLWQGARITEAFF.

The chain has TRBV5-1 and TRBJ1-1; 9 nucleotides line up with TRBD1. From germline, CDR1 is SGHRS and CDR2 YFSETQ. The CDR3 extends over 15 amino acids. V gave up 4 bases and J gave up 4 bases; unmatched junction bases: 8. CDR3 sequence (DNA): TGCGCCAGCAGCCAGGGACAGGGTATACTCACTGAAGCTTTCTTT. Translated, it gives CASSQGQGILTEAFF. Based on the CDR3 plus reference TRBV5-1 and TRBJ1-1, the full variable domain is KAGVTQTPRYLIKTRGQQVTLSCSPISGHRSVSWYQQTPGQGLQFLFEYFSETQRNKGNFPGRFSGRQFSNSRSEMNVSTLELGDSALYLCASSQGQGILTEAFFGQGTRLTVV.

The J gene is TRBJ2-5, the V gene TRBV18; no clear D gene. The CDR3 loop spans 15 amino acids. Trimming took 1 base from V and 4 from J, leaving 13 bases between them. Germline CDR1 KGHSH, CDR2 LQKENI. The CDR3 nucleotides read TGTGCCAGCTCACCACTCCCCCGTATTTCAGAGACCCAGTACTTC. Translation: CASSPLPRISETQYF.

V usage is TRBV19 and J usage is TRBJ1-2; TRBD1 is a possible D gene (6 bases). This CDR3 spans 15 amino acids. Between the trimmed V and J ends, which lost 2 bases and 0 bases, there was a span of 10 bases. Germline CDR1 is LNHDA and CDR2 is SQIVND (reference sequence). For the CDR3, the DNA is TGTGCCAGTAGTATAATGGGGACACCTAACTATGGCTACACCTTC. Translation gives CASSIMGTPNYGYTF.

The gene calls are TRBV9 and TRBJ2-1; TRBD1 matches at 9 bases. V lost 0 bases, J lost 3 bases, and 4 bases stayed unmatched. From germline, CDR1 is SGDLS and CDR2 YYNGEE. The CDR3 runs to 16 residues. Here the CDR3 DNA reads TGTGCCAGCAGCGTAGCGGTGACAGGGGGCTACAATGAGCAGTTCTTC. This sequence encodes CASSVAVTGGYNEQFF.

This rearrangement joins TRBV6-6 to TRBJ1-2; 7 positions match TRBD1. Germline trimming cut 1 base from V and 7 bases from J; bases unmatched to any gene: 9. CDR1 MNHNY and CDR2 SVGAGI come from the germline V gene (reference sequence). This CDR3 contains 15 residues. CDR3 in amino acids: CASSYLDRGLSGYTF. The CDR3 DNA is TGTGCCAGCAGTTACTTGGATAGGGGGCTCTCTGGCTACACCTTC.

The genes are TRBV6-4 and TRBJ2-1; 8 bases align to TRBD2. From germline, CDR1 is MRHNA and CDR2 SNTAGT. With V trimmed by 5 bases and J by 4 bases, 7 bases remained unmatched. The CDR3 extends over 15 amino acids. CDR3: CASSNQREQYNEQFF. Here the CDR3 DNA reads TGTGCCAGCAGTAACCAGCGGGAGCAGTACAATGAGCAGTTCTTC.

Here the CDR3 reads CASSPDTRRTYEQYF. The CDR3, as DNA: TGCGCCAGCAGTCCTGACACTAGGCGGACCTACGAGCAGTACTTC. The chain is built from TRBV5-1 and TRBJ2-7, with D possibly being TRBD2 (5 bases). Trimming pared 5 bases from V and 2 bases from J, leaving 17 bases between. Per germline, CDR1 SGHRS and CDR2 YFSETQ. The CDR3 has 15 amino acids.

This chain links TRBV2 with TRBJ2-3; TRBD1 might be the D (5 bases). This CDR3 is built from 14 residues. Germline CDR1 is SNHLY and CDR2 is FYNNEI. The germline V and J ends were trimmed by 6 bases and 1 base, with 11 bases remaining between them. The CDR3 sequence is CASSDQGGTDTQYF. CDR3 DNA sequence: TGTGCCAGCAGCGACCAGGGTGGCACAGATACGCAGTATTTT.

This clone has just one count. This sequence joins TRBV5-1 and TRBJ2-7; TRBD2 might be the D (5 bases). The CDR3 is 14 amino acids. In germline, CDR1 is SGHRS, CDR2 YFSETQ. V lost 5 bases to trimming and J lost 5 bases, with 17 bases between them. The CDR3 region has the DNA TGCGCCAGCAGGTTCCACCGGGGTAAGGACGAGCAGTACTTC. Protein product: CASRFHRGKDEQYF.

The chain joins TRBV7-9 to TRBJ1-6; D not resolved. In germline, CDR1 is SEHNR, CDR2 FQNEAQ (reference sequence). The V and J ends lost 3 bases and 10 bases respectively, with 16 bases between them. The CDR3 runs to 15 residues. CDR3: CASSLAGVTISPLHF. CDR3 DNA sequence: TGTGCCAGCAGCTTGGCCGGGGTGACTATCTCACCCCTCCACTTT.

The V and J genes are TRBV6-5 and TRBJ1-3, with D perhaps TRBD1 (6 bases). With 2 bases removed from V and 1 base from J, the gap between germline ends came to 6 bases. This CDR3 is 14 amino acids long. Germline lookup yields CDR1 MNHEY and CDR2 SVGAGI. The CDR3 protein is CASSYRGSGNTIYF. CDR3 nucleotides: TGTGCCAGCAGTTACAGGGGGTCTGGAAACACCATATATTTT.

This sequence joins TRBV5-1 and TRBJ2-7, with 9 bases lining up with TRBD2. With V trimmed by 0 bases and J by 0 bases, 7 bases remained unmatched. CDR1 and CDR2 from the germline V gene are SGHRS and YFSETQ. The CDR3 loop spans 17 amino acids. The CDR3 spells CASSLVVSGGSSYEQYF. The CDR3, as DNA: TGCGCCAGCAGCTTGGTTGTTAGCGGGGGATCCTCCTACGAGCAGTACTTC.

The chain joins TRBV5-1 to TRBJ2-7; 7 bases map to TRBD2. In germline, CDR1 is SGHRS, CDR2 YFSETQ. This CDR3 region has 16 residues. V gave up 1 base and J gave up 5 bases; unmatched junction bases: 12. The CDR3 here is CASSLNPAGERDEQYF. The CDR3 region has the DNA TGCGCCAGCAGCTTGAACCCGGCGGGAGAAAGGGACGAGCAGTACTTC.

CDR3 amino acids: CASLLGGTGHGYTF. The CDR3 DNA reads TGTGCCAGCCTTCTAGGAGGGACAGGGCATGGCTACACCTTC. V gene TRBV28 combines with J gene TRBJ1-2; 9 nucleotides align to TRBD1. Germline loops: CDR1 MDHEN, CDR2 SYDVKM. The trim removed 8 bases at V and 6 bases at J, leaving 10 bases unmatched. The length of the CDR3 is 14 residues.

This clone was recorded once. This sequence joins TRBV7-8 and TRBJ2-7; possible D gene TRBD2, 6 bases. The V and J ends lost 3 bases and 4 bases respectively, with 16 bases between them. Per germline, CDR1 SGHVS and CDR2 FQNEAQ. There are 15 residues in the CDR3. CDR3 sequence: CASSFVGLRGYEQYF. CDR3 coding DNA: TGTGCCAGCAGCTTCGTTGGGTTGCGGGGATACGAGCAGTACTTC.

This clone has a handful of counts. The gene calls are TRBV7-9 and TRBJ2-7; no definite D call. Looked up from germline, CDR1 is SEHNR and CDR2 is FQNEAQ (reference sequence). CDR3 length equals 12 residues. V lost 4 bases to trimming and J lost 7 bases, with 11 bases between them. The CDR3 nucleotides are TGTGCCAGCAGCTCCACTGGAGTAGAGCAGTACTTC. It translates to CASSSTGVEQYF.

The CDR3 reads CASSPQGNTEAFF. CDR3 sequence (DNA): TGTGCCAGCTCACCCCAGGGGAACACTGAAGCTTTCTTT. The genes are TRBV18 and TRBJ1-1; D is possibly TRBD1 (5 bases). The V gene's germline CDR1 is KGHSH and CDR2 LQKENI. The CDR3 covers 13 residues. V lost 3 bases, J lost 1 base, and 6 bases lay in between.

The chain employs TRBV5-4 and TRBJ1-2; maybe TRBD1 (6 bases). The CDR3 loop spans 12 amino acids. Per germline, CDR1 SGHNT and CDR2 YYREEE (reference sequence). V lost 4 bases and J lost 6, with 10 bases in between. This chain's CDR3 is CASSRNRDGYTF. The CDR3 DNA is TGTGCCAGCAGCCGGAACAGGGATGGCTACACCTTC.